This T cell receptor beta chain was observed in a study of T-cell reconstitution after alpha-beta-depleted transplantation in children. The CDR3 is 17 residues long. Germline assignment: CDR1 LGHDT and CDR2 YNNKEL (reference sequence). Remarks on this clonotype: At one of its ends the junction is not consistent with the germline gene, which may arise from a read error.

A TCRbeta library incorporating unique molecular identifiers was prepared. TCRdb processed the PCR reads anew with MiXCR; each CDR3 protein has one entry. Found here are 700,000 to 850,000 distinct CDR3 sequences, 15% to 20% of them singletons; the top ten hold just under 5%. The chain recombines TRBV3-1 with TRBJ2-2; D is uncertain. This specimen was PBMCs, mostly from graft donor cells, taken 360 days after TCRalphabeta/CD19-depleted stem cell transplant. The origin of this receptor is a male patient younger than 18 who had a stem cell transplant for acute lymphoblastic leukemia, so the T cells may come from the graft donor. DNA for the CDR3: TGTGCCAGCTGCCAAGATGCGCTCCCCTGGGGTCCCGGGGAGCTGTTTTTT. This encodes CASCQDALPWGPGELFF. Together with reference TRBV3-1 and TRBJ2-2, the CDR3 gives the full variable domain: DTAVSQTPKYLVTQMGNDKSIKCEQNLGHDTMYWYKQDSKKFLKIMFSYNNKELIINETVPNRFSPKSPDKAHLNLHINSLELGDSAVYFCASCQDALPWGPGELFFGEGSRLTVL.